The source of this T cell receptor (beta chain) is a study of blood T cells in healthy people across ages. Roughly 9 milliliters of peripheral blood were drawn from each donor. Germline loops: CDR1 SEHNR, CDR2 FQNEAQ (reference sequence). The CDR3 has 17 amino acids. V shed 4 bases and J shed 0 bases, with 18 bases lying between them. Study-wide findings and caveats: Compared with aged donors, long-lived donors showed fewer expanded clones, suggesting selection. Possibly, changes in expanded clonotypes were confounded because donor CMV status was unknown.

This clonotype was picked up one time. Its target is not known. The second PCR ran roughly 6 to 11 cycles with a sample-barcoded 5' primer and J-beta primers. Each cDNA molecule was tagged by a template-switch adaptor with 12 random nucleotides. TCRdb processed the 5' RACE reads anew with MiXCR; each CDR3 protein has one entry. The sample consists of about 970,000 distinct CDR3 sequences, just over 50% of them appearing once. Sample: blood. The chain joins TRBV7-9 to TRBJ1-1, with D tentatively TRBD1 (6 bases). This sequence originates from a woman in her fifties or sixties in good health. CDR3 sequence reads: CASSSGGGGLMNTEAFF. CDR3 bases: TGTGCCAGCAGCTCAGGCGGCGGGGGGCTCATGAACACTGAAGCTTTCTTT.